Below, 10 T cell receptor beta chains from the same sample are listed, as sequenced in a study of beta chain features in type 1 diabetes. Which antigens these TCRs recognize remains unknown. The whole isolated RNA underwent reverse transcription, so sequencing captured expressed TCRB transcripts. Sequencing was performed with immunoSEQ multiplex PCR; in TCRdb, only in-frame clones are kept and a portion is missing. The sample yields some 250,000 clones, 9.5% to 13% seen once. Study-level results: In all four CD4+ subsets, TCRB CDR3 length was significantly, moderately reduced in type 1 diabetes.

Sequenced input: naive CD4+ T cells from blood. These receptors were collected from a man aged 25-45 years with type 1 diabetes.

This clone was found a few times. The junction shows a germline mismatch at one end, possibly a read error. The chain couples TRBV11-2 to TRBJ2-1; D is possibly TRBD1 (6 bases). The CDR3 extends over 12 amino acids. Per the germline V gene, CDR1 is SGHAT and CDR2 is FQNNGV. The CDR3 DNA is TGTGCCAGCAGCTTAGATACCGGGACACCCGTCTTC. This gives the protein CASSLDTGTPVF.

The V call is TRBV5-4, the J call TRBJ2-6; 7 bases fit TRBD1. This CDR3 comprises 19 residues. V was clipped by 0 bases and J by 8 bases; unmatched bases: 17. The germline V gene has CDR1 SGHNT and CDR2 YYREEE (reference sequence). Here the CDR3 reads CASSLGVSGQRTVTNVLTF. The CDR3 DNA is TGTGCCAGCAGCTTGGGAGTCTCGGGACAGAGGACTGTGACCAACGTCCTGACTTTC.

The chain has TRBV10-3 and TRBJ2-1; TRBD2 is a possible D gene (6 bases). The CDR3 length is 13 residues. Germline V gene data show CDR1 as ENHRY and CDR2 as SYGVKD. The germline V and J ends were trimmed by 8 bases and 4 bases, with 12 bases remaining between them. The CDR3 spells CAISGLTYNEQFF. DNA of the CDR3: TGTGCCATCTCCGGACTAACTTACAATGAGCAGTTCTTC.

The chain has TRBV18 and TRBJ1-6; 9 nucleotides line up with TRBD1. Germline lookup yields CDR1 KGHSH and CDR2 LQKENI. The CDR3 is 14 residues long. With 2 bases clipped from V and 13 bases from J, the junction kept 6 bases outside the gene matches. CDR3 region: CASSPVTGGEPLHF. CDR3 nucleotides: TGTGCCAGCTCACCAGTGACAGGGGGAGAGCCCCTCCACTTT.

This clone was counted a few times. J is TRBJ2-1 and V is TRBV7-2, with 8 bases matching TRBD2. Germline V lookup: CDR1 SGHTA, CDR2 FQGNSA. V shed 5 bases, J shed 3 bases, and the junction held 3 bases outside the gene matches. The CDR3 is 14 residues long. Written as DNA, the CDR3 is TGTGCCAGCAGCCCTGGGACTAGCTACAATGAGCAGTTCTTC. Its protein is CASSPGTSYNEQFF.

This clone was observed a handful of times. The chain carries TRBV11-2 and TRBJ2-5, with 7 positions matching TRBD2. The junction had 8 bases not matched to a gene; V was cut back by 5 bases and J by 2 bases. This CDR3 is 15 amino acids long. Germline V lookup: CDR1 SGHAT, CDR2 FQNNGV. The CDR3 is CASSLQAGIQETQYF. CDR3 coding DNA: TGTGCCAGCAGCCTCCAAGCGGGGATACAAGAGACCCAGTACTTC.

This clone was detected a few times. The V gene is TRBV6-5, the J gene TRBJ1-6, with 8 bases lining up with TRBD1. Germline V gene data show CDR1 as MNHEY and CDR2 as SVGAGI. The CDR3 is 14 amino acids. V lost 6 bases, J lost 11 bases, and 9 bases stayed unmatched. The CDR3 sequence: CASSQGGDRTPLHF. CDR3 coding DNA: TGTGCCAGCAGCCAGGGAGGGGACAGGACACCCCTCCACTTT.

The sample holds a few counts of this clone. This chain links TRBV19 with TRBJ2-2; D gene ambiguous. The germline gives CDR1 LNHDA, CDR2 SQIVND (reference sequence). The CDR3 spans 12 residues. V lost 7 bases and J 7 bases, leaving 10 bases between the germline ends. CDR3 residues: CASTPSHGELFF. The CDR3 bases are TGTGCCAGTACCCCGAGCCACGGGGAGCTGTTTTTT.

The CDR3 nucleotides are TGTGCCAGCAGCTCCGGGTACGACACTGAAGCTTTCTTT. It codes for CASSSGYDTEAFF. J is TRBJ1-1 and V is TRBV7-8; D unclear. The CDR3 consists of 13 residues. The germline gives CDR1 SGHVS, CDR2 FQNEAQ. V was cut by 4 bases and J by 3 bases, with 9 bases left in between.

This chain connects TRBV7-2 to TRBJ2-1; 9 bases fit TRBD2. The CDR3 contains 14 residues. The V segment lost 5 bases and the J segment 6 bases; nucleotides outside the gene matches: 5. From germline, CDR1 is SGHTA and CDR2 FQGNSA. The CDR3 DNA reads TGTGCCAGCAGCCCCGGACTAGCGATCAATGAGCAGTTCTTC. Amino acid sequence: CASSPGLAINEQFF.